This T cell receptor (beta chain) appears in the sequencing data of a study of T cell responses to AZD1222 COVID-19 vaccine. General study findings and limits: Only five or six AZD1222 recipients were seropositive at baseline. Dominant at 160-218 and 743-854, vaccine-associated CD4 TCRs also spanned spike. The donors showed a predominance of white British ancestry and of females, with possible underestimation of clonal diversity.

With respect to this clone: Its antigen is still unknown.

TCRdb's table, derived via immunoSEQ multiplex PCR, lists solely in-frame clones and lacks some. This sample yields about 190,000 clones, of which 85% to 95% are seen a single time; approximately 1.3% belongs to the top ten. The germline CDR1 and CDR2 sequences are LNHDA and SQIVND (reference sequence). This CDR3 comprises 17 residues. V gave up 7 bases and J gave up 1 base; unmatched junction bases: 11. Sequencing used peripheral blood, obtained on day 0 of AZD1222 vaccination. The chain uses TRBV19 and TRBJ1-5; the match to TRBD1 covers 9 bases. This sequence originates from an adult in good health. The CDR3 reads CASKGTGLRKSNQPQHF. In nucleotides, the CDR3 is TGTGCCAGTAAAGGGACAGGGTTGCGAAAAAGCAATCAGCCCCAGCATTTT.